Listed below are T cell receptor beta chains from one sample, sequenced in a study of blood T cell repertoires in COVID-19. Profiling relied on immunoSEQ multiplex PCR, and the TCRdb table lists in-frame clones only, not all of them. The sample shows 85,000 to 130,000 clones, around 90% of them seen only once. Sequencing input: peripheral blood. The source is a human donor in a cohort sampled during active COVID-19. Both conserved end residues are part of each CDR3. Each record gives: J gene, D gene, V gene, clone size, CDR3 protein, CDR3 DNA. D genes are given only for firm matches. Not every row has a clone size; where given, it reads once, few, many or a size class.

TRBJ2-1 | TRBD2 | TRBV7-9 | - | CASSPLPTGGRNEQFF | TGTGCCAGCAGCCCCCTTCCCACGGGGGGGCGGAATGAGCAGTTCTTC
TRBJ2-5 | - | TRBV5-4 | - | CASSLAIAGRETQYF | TGTGCCAGCAGCTTGGCGATAGCAGGGAGGGAGACCCAGTACTTC
TRBJ2-7 | - | TRBV11-1 | - | CASSLYSYEQYF | TGTGCCAGCAGCTTATACTCCTACGAGCAGTACTTC
TRBJ2-1 | TRBD1 | TRBV4-1 | - | CASSRPGQERTQFF | TGCGCCAGCAGCCGACCGGGACAGGAAAGGACGCAGTTCTTC
TRBJ1-5 | TRBD1 | TRBV28 | - | CASSATGQGSYEPQHF | TGTGCCAGCAGCGCTACGGGACAGGGAAGCTACGAGCCCCAGCATTTT
TRBJ1-2 | - | TRBV3-1/TRBV3-2 | - | CASSQDTTVAGGYTF | TGTGCCAGCAGCCAAGATACCACGGTTGCAGGGGGCTACACCTTC
TRBJ1-4 | - | TRBV19 | - | CASSIRLEKLFF | TGTGCCAGTAGTATACGACTCGAAAAACTGTTTTTT
TRBJ1-4 | - | TRBV27 | - | CASSPLGRGGNEKLFF | TGTGCCAGCAGTCCACTAGGCCGGGGGGGAAATGAAAAACTGTTTTTT
TRBJ2-2 | - | TRBV11-3 | - | CASSRSGGETPGELFF | TGTGCCAGCAGCAGATCAGGAGGTGAAACCCCCGGGGAGCTGTTTTTT
TRBJ2-5 | - | TRBV7-2 | - | CASSPPPTQGIGTQYF | TGTGCCAGCAGCCCCCCGCCCACCCAGGGTATCGGGACCCAGTACTTC
TRBJ2-7 | - | TRBV15 | - | CATSSRGLGEQYF | TGTGCCACCAGCTCTCGGGGTTTGGGCGAGCAGTACTTC
TRBJ2-1 | TRBD2 | TRBV28 | - | CASSLVSGRYNEQFF | TGTGCCAGCAGTTTGGTTAGCGGGAGGTACAATGAGCAGTTCTTC
TRBJ1-6 | TRBD1 | TRBV7-6 | - | CASSYGQGSDSPLHF | TGTGCCAGCAGCTACGGACAGGGTTCTGATTCACCCCTCCACTTT
TRBJ1-2 | - | TRBV11-2 | once | CASSFSLQAANYGYTF | TGTGCCAGCAGCTTTTCACTACAAGCAGCTAACTATGGCTACACCTTC
TRBJ1-2 | - | TRBV24-1 | - | CATSELGGDLDGYTF | TGTGCCACCAGTGAACTAGGCGGGGATCTTGATGGCTACACCTTC
TRBJ2-2 | - | TRBV24-1 | - | CATSDRNTGELFF | TGTGCCACCAGTGATCGGAACACCGGGGAGCTGTTTTTT
TRBJ1-1 | TRBD1 | TRBV4-3 | once | CASSHDREETEAFF | TGCGCCAGCAGCCACGACAGGGAGGAAACTGAAGCTTTCTTT
TRBJ2-2 | TRBD2 | TRBV27 | once | CASRLVGGVGELFF | TGTGCCAGCAGATTAGTGGGAGGGGTCGGGGAGCTGTTTTTT
TRBJ1-6 | - | TRBV14 | - | CASSQDRSNSPLHF | TGTGCCAGCAGCCAGGACAGAAGTAATTCACCCCTCCACTTT
TRBJ1-3 | TRBD1 | TRBV10-3 | - | CAISRQGVAGNTIYF | TGTGCCATCAGCCGACAGGGAGTGGCGGGAAACACCATATATTTT
TRBJ1-1 | - | TRBV2 | - | CASSPGTTNTEAFF | TGTGCCAGCAGTCCCGGGACAACGAACACTGAAGCTTTCTTT
TRBJ2-7 | - | TRBV28 | - | CASSLSSYEQYF | TGTGCCAGCAGTCTGAGCTCCTACGAGCAGTACTTC
TRBJ2-1 | TRBD1 | TRBV20-1 | once | CSASRDRYNEQFF | TGCAGTGCTAGTAGGGACAGATACAATGAGCAGTTCTTC
TRBJ2-7 | - | TRBV3-1/TRBV3-2 | - | CASSYTYEQYF | TGTGCCAGCAGCTATACCTACGAGCAGTACTTC
TRBJ1-5 | TRBD1 | TRBV27 | - | CASSLGTGGNQPQHF | TGTGCCAGCAGTTTAGGTACAGGGGGCAATCAGCCCCAGCATTTT
TRBJ1-5 | TRBD1 | TRBV6-5 | few | CASSQDRGDNQPQHF | TGTGCCAGCAGCCAAGACAGGGGCGACAATCAGCCCCAGCATTTT
TRBJ1-6 | - | TRBV5-1 | - | CASSAGGSYNSPLHF | TGCGCCAGCAGCGCGGGGGGATCCTATAATTCACCCCTCCACTTT
TRBJ2-7 | - | TRBV5-1 | once | CASSLQGLYEQYF | TGCGCCAGCAGCCTCCAGGGTTTATACGAGCAGTACTTC
TRBJ1-6 | - | TRBV5-1 | - | CASRLREGNSPLHF | TGCGCCAGCAGGTTAAGGGAGGGGAATTCACCCCTCCACTTT
TRBJ1-3 | - | TRBV7-9 | once | CASSLSQGRSPGNTIYF | TGTGCCAGCAGCCTAAGTCAGGGCAGGTCTCCAGGAAACACCATATATTTT
TRBJ2-4 | TRBD1 | TRBV6-6 | - | CASSGTGTNIQYF | TGTGCCAGCAGTGGGACAGGGACAAACATTCAGTACTTC
TRBJ2-2 | - | TRBV7-3 | - | CASSPTRAKTNTGELFF | TGTGCCAGCAGCCCCACGAGGGCAAAGACGAACACCGGGGAGCTGTTTTTT
TRBJ2-1 | - | TRBV3-1/TRBV3-2 | - | CASSQGRDTREFF | TGTGCCAGCAGCCAAGGAAGGGACACCCGGGAGTTCTTC
TRBJ2-2 | TRBD1 | TRBV24-1 | - | CATATGNGRELFF | TGTGCCACGGCGACAGGGAACGGCCGGGAGCTGTTTTTT
TRBJ2-3 | TRBD2 | TRBV5-1 | - | CASSFGASGISTDTQYF | TGCGCCAGCAGCTTTGGGGCTAGCGGGATTAGCACAGATACGCAGTATTTT
TRBJ1-4 | - | TRBV28 | - | CASSFGGATNEKLFF | TGTGCCAGCAGTTTTGGAGGGGCAACTAATGAAAAACTGTTTTTT
TRBJ1-5 | - | TRBV7-8 | - | CASSLAAITNQPQHF | TGTGCCAGCAGCTTAGCAGCTATAACTAATCAGCCCCAGCATTTT
TRBJ1-6 | TRBD1 | TRBV29-1 | - | CSVRQTGGSNSPLHF | TGCAGCGTGCGTCAGACAGGGGGAAGCAATTCACCCCTCCACTTT
TRBJ2-1 | TRBD1 | TRBV5-1 | - | CASSLTGQGYNEQFF | TGCGCCAGCAGCTTGACGGGACAGGGGTACAATGAGCAGTTCTTC
TRBJ2-2 | TRBD1 | TRBV7-3 | - | CASSSQGVGELFF | TGTGCCAGCAGCTCTCAGGGGGTCGGGGAGCTGTTTTTT
TRBJ2-5 | TRBD2 | TRBV20-1 | - | CSASGLRGGDGDQETQYF | TGCAGTGCTAGTGGTTTGCGGGGGGGCGATGGGGATCAAGAGACCCAGTACTTC
TRBJ1-1 | - | TRBV27 | - | CASSYRGGRHTEAFF | TGTGCCAGCAGTTATAGGGGAGGCAGGCACACTGAAGCTTTCTTT
TRBJ2-3 | TRBD2 | TRBV29-1 | - | CSVAAGVSTDTQYF | TGCAGCGTTGCTGCGGGAGTGAGCACAGATACGCAGTATTTT
TRBJ2-3 | - | TRBV30 | - | CAWSPLTFAQYF | TGTGCCTGGAGTCCTTTGACTTTTGCGCAGTATTTT
TRBJ2-2 | TRBD1 | TRBV3-1/TRBV3-2 | - | CASSQGQGIGELFF | TGTGCCAGCAGCCAAGGACAGGGTATCGGGGAGCTGTTTTTT
TRBJ1-5 | - | TRBV3-1/TRBV3-2 | few | CASSQVSGNQPQHF | TGTGCCAGCAGCCAAGTATCGGGGAATCAGCCCCAGCATTTT
TRBJ1-5 | TRBD1 | TRBV7-2 | once | CASSPRTGDQPQHF | TGTGCCAGCAGCCCCCGGACAGGGGATCAGCCCCAGCATTTT